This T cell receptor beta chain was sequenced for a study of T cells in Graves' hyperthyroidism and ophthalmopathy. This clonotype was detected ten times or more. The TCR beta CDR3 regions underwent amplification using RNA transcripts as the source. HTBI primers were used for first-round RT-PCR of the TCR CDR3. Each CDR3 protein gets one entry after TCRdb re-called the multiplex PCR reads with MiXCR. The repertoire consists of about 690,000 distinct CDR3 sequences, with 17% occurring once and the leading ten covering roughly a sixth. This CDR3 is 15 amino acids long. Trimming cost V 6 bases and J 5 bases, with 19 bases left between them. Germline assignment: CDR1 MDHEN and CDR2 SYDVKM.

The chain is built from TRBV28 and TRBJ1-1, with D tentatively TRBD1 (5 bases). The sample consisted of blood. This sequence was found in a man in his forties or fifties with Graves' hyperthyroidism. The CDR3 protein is CASSPSLGAFTEAFF. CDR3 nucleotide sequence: TGTGCCAGCAGCCCATCTTTAGGGGCTTTTACTGAAGCTTTCTTT.